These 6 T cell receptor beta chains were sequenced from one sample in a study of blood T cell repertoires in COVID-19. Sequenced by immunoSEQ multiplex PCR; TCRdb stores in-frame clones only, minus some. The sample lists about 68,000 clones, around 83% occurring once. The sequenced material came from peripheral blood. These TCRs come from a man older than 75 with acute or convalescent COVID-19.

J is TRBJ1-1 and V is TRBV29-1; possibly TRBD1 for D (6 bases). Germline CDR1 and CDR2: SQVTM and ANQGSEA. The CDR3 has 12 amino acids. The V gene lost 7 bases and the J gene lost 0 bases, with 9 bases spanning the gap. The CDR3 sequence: CSAWTVNTEAFF. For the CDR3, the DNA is TGCAGCGCATGGACAGTGAACACTGAAGCTTTCTTT.

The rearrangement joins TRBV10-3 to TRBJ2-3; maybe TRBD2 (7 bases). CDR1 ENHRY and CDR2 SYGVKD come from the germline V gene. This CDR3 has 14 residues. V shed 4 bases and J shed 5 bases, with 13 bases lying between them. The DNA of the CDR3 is TGTGCCATCAGTGTGGGGGGGGGCGTAGATACGCAGTATTTT. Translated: CAISVGGGVDTQYF.

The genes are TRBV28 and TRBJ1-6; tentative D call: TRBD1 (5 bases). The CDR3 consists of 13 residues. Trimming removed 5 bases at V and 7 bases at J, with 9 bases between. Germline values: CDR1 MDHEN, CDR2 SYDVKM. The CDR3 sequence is CASSGGVNSPLHF. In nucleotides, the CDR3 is TGTGCCAGCAGTGGAGGGGTAAATTCACCCCTCCACTTT.

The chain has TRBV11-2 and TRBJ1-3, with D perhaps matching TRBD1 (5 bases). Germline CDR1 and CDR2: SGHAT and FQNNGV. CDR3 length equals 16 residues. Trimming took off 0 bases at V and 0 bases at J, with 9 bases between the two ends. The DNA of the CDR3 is TGTGCCAGCAGCTTAGAACAGGCCCTCTCTGGAAACACCATATATTTT. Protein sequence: CASSLEQALSGNTIYF.

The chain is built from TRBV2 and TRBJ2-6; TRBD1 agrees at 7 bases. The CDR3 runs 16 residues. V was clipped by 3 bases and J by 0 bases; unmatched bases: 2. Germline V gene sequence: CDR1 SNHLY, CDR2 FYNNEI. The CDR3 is CASSENRGSGANVLTF. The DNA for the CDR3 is TGTGCCAGCAGTGAGAACAGGGGCTCTGGGGCCAACGTCCTGACTTTC.

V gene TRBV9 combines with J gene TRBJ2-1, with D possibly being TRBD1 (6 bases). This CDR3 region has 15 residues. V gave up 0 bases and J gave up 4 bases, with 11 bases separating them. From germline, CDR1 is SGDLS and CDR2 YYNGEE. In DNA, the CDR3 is TGTGCCAGCAGCGTAGGGGGACAAACTTACAATGAGCAGTTCTTC. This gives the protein CASSVGGQTYNEQFF.